The clone carrying this TCR beta chain was picked up many times. This specimen comes from a study of T-cell reconstitution after alpha-beta-depleted transplantation in children. Unique molecular identifiers were incorporated when the TCRbeta library was constructed. TCRdb reanalysed the PCR reads using MiXCR and keeps one entry per CDR3 protein. This sample carries hundreds of thousands of distinct CDR3 sequences, around 13% of them seen once, and the ten largest clones take less than 6.5%. The V gene's germline CDR1 is SNHLY and CDR2 FYNNEI. This CDR3 region has 13 residues. V was pared by 3 bases and J by 0 bases, with 5 bases between.

The origin of this receptor is a human donor who donated a stem cell graft to a child with combined immunodeficiency. The V call is TRBV2, the J call TRBJ1-1; no definite D call. The source material was PBMCs from the stem cell graft donor, sampled from the stem cell graft. CDR3 sequence reads: CASSDLMNTEAFF. The CDR3 DNA reads TGTGCCAGCAGTGACCTCATGAACACTGAAGCTTTCTTT.